The rows below give T cell receptor beta chains drawn from one sample of a study. TCRdb reprocessed the 5' RACE reads with MiXCR, giving one entry per CDR3 protein. The sample shows some 62,000 distinct CDR3 sequences, around 30% of them seen only once. The source material was tumor-infiltrating naive CD4+ T cells sorted from the breast tumor. Source of these receptors: a female donor with breast cancer. The CDR3 runs from the conserved cysteine through the conserved F or W. A D gene is named only where the DNA matches it firmly. Clone size is not always given. Where it is, it says once, few, many or a class for expanded clones.

>TRBD2|12|TRBV12-3/TRBV12-4|TRBJ2-2|many
TGTGCCAGCAGTAGGACTAGCGGGGAGCTGTTTTTT
CASSRTSGELFF
>TRBD1|13|TRBV29-1|TRBJ1-5|-
TGCAGCGTTAGGGACAGGGCTGATCAGCCCCAGCATTTT
CSVRDRADQPQHF
>-|16|TRBV15|TRBJ2-1|few
TGTGCCACCAGCAGAGGGGGGCTAGCGGCCTACAATGAGCAGTTCTTC
CATSRGGLAAYNEQFF
>-|13|TRBV6-5|TRBJ1-4|-
TGTGCCAGCAGTTACCGGGGAGGTGAAAAACTGTTTTTT
CASSYRGGEKLFF
>-|12|TRBV7-9|TRBJ2-2|-
TGTGCCAGCGACAAAAACACCGGGGAGCTGTTTTTT
CASDKNTGELFF
>TRBD2|16|TRBV6-5|TRBJ2-1|-
TGTGCCAGCACACGAGGGCCAGCGGGGGTATACAATGAGCAGTTCTTC
CASTRGPAGVYNEQFF
>-|13|TRBV28|TRBJ2-7|-
TGTGCCAGCAGCCGGACACTGGGCCGTTCTCAGTACTTC
CASSRTLGRSQYF
>TRBD2|14|TRBV2|TRBJ2-7|few
TGTGCCAGCAGAGTAACTAGCGGGGGCTACGAGCAGTACTTC
CASRVTSGGYEQYF
>-|12|TRBV6-6|TRBJ1-3|few
TGTGCCAGCACCGCCGCGGGAAACACCATATATTTT
CASTAAGNTIYF
>TRBD1|13|TRBV7-2|TRBJ1-2|many
TGTGCCAGCAGCAAACTCGGACAGGCTGGCTACACCTTC
CASSKLGQAGYTF
>-|16|TRBV4-1|TRBJ1-2|-
TGCGCCAGCAGCTCACCCGGGGGGGGGATGCGCTATGGCTACACCTTC
CASSSPGGGMRYGYTF
>-|16|TRBV20-1|TRBJ2-7|many
TGCAGTGCTAGAGTTGATGTTGGGGGGTATCGCTACGAGCAGTACTTC
CSARVDVGGYRYEQYF
>-|14|TRBV5-1|TRBJ1-4|-
TGCGCCAGCACCGCGGGGGCCGCCGATGAAAAACTGTTTTTT
CASTAGAADEKLFF
>-|15|TRBV4-3|TRBJ1-4|-
TGCGCCAGCAGCCAAGACTGGAGGTGGGGTGAAAAACTGTTTTTT
CASSQDWRWGEKLFF
>TRBD2|17|TRBV7-9|TRBJ2-1|few
TGTGCCAGCAGCTTAGTCGAGGGAGGGCCGGATTACAATGAGCAGTTCTTC
CASSLVEGGPDYNEQFF
>TRBD2|15|TRBV5-4|TRBJ2-3|-
TGTGCCAGCAGCTTGGCCGGGGGGGTGCCAGATACGCAGTATTTT
CASSLAGGVPDTQYF